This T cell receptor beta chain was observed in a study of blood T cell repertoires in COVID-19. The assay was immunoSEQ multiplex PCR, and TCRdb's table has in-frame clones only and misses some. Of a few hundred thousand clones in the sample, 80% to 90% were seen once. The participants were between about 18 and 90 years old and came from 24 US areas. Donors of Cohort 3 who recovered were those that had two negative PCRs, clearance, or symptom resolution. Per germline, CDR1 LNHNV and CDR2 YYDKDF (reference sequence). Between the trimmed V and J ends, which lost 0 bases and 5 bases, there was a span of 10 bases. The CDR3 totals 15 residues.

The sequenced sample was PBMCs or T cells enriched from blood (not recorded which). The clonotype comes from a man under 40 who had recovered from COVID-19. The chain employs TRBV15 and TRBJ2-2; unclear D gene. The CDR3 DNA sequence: TGTGCCACCAGCAGAGATATAACTTATACCGGGGAGCTGTTTTTT. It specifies CATSRDITYTGELFF. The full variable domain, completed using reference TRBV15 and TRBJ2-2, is DAMVIQNPRYQVTQFGKPVTLSCSQTLNHNVMYWYQQKSSQAPKLLFHYYDKDFNNEADTPDNFQSRRPNTSFCFLDIRSPGLGDTAMYLCATSRDITYTGELFFGEGSRLTVL.